This paragraph covers one TCR beta chain sequence. The data were obtained in a study of blood T cell repertoires in COVID-19. Study-wide context: Both acute and convalescent COVID-19 samples were obtained from the United States, Italy and Spain. T cells, B-cell-depleted T cells, or PBMCs provided the cDNA or gDNA that served as material.

Per the germline V gene, CDR1 is SGHTA and CDR2 is FQGNSA. The CDR3 runs to 18 residues. The junction had 12 bases not matched to a gene; V was cut back by 1 base and J by 4 bases. Original processing notes: It was from reference gene primer amplification that nucleated cell counts were estimated. Clones were read by immunoSEQ multiplex PCR, and TCRdb kept only the in-frame ones, dropping some. The DNA was the basis for D and trimming; V, J and clone size are from that table. This table has over 250,000 clones, around nine tenths appearing once. This TCR was recovered from a man in his forties who had recovered from COVID-19. Specimen: peripheral blood. The chain combines TRBV7-2 with TRBJ2-3, with 9 bases matching TRBD2. The CDR3 region has the DNA TGTGCCAGCAGCTTAGTCTCAAGAGGAGCGGGGGGATCAGATACGCAGTATTTT. Amino acids: CASSLVSRGAGGSDTQYF.